This T cell receptor (delta chain) was sequenced in a study of gamma-delta T cells after stem cell transplantation. The CDR3 is 17 residues long. V was shortened by 1 base and J by 2 bases, with 19 bases between the two germline ends. Germline assignment: CDR1 GEAIGNYY and CDR2 EKD. TCRdb called clones anew from the RT-PCR reads with CATT. The sample has about 2,300 delta-chain clones, about 3.8% seen once. With respect to this clone: This DNA translates differently at residue 8 from the TCRdb protein, which is that of a much larger clone; a read error is likely, and the protein shown is the DNA's own translation.

This chain connects TRDV2 to TRDJ1, with D possibly matching TRDD1 (6 bases). The sequence was collected from a human donor. It is not recorded whose cells these are; they may come from a transplant donor. The sequenced material came from gamma-delta T cells. CDR3 nucleotide sequence: TGTGCCTGTGACACTCTGGGAAATACCCGACGGACCGATAAACTCATCTTT. This sequence encodes CACDTLGNTRRTDKLIF.